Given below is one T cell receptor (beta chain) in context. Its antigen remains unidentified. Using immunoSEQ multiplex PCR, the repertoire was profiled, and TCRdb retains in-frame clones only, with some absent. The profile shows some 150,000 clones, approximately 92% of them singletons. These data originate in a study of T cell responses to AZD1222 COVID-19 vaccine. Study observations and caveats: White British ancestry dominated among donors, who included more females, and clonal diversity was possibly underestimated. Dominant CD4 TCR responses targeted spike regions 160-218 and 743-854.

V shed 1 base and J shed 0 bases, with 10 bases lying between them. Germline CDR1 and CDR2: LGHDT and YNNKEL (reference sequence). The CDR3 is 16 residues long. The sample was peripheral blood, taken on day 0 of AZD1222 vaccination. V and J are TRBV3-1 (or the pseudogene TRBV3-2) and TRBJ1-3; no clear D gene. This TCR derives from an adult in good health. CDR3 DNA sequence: TGTGCCAGCAGCCAAGCCGCGGGGAGCTCTGGAAACACCATATATTTT. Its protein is CASSQAAGSSGNTIYF.